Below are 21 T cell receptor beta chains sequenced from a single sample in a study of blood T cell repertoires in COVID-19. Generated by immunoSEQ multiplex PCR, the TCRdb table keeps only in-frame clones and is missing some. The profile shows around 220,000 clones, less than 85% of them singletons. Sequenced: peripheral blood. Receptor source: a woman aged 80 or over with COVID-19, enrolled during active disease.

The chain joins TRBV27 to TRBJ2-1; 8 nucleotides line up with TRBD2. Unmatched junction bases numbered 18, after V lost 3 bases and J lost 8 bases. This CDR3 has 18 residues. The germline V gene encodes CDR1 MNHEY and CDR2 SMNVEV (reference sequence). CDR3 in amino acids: CASSFTALAGPPGDEQFF. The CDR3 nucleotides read TGTGCCAGCAGTTTTACCGCCTTAGCGGGGCCCCCGGGGGATGAGCAGTTCTTC.

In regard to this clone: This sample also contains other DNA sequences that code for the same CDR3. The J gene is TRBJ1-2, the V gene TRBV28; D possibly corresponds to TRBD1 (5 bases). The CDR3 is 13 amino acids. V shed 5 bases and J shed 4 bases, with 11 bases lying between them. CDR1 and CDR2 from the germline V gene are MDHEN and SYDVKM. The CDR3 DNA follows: TGTGCCAGCAGTCCCCCGGGGGGCTATGGCTACACCTTC. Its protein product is CASSPPGGYGYTF.

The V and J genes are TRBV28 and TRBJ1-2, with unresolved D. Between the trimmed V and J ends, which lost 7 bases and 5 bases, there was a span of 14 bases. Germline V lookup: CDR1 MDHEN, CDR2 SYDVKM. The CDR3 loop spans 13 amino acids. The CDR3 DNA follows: TGTGCCAGCACTGCCGGCAGGTCATATGGCTACACCTTC. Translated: CASTAGRSYGYTF.

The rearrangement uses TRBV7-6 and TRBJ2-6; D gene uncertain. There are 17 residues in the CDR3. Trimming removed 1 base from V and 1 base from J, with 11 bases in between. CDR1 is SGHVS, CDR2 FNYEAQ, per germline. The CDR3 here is CASSLGGGRSGANVLTF. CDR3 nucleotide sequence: TGTGCCAGCAGCTTAGGTGGCGGAAGGTCTGGGGCCAACGTCCTGACTTTC.

The CDR3 DNA is TGCAGTGCTAGACAGCGGGGAGAGCAGTTCTTC. Its protein product is CSARQRGEQFF. The chain employs TRBV20-1 and TRBJ2-1, with TRBD2 matching over 7 bases. This CDR3 is 11 amino acids long. The germline CDR1 and CDR2 sequences are DFQATT and SNEGSKA (reference sequence). V lost 2 bases, J lost 10 bases, and 2 bases stayed unmatched.

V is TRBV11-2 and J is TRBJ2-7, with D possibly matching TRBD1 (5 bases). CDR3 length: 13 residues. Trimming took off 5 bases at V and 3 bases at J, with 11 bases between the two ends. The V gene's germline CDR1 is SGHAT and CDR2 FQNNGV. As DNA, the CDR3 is TGTGCCAGCAGCCGACAGAGGAACTACGAGCAGTACTTC. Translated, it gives CASSRQRNYEQYF. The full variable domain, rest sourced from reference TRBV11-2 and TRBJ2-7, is EAGVAQSPRYKIIEKRQSVAFWCNPISGHATLYWYQQILGQGPKLLIQFQNNGVVDDSQLPKDRFSAERLKGVDSTLKIQPAKLEDSAVYLCASSRQRNYEQYFGPGTRLTVT.

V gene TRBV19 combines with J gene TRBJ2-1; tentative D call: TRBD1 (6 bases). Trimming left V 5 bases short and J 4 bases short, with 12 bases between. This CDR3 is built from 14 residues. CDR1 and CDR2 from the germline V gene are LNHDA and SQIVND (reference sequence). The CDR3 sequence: CASSFEDSYNEQFF. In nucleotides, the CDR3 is TGTGCCAGTAGTTTTGAGGACAGTTACAATGAGCAGTTCTTC.

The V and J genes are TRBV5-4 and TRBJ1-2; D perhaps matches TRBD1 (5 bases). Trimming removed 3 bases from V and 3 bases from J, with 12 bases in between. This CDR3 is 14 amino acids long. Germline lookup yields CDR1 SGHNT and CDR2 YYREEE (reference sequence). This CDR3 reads CASSSFKGDYGYTF. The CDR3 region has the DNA TGTGCCAGCAGCTCCTTCAAAGGGGACTATGGCTACACCTTC. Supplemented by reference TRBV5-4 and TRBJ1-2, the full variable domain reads ETGVTQSPTHLIKTRGQQVTLRCSSQSGHNTVSWYQQALGQGPQFIFQYYREEENGRGNFPPRFSGLQFPNYSSELNVNALELDDSALYLCASSSFKGDYGYTFGSGTRLTVV.

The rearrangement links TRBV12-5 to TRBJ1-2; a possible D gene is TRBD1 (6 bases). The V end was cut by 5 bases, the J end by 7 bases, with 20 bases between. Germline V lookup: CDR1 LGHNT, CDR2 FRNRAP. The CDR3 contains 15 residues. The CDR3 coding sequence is TGTGCTAGTGGTCCCACGGTGGGGGCCTTAAGTGGCTACACCTTC. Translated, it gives CASGPTVGALSGYTF.

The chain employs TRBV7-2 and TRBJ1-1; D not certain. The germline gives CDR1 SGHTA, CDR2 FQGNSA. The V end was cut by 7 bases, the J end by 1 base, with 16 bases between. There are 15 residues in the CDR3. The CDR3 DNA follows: TGTGCCAGCATACCAGGTCGGTCGTCGAACACTGAAGCTTTCTTT. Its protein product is CASIPGRSSNTEAFF.

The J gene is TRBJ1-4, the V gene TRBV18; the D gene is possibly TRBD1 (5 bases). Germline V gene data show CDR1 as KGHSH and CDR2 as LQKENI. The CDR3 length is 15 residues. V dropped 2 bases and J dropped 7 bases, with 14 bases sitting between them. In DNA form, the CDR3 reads TGTGCCAGCTCACCATCGGTCTTCGGGGGTGAAAAACTGTTTTTT. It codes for CASSPSVFGGEKLFF.

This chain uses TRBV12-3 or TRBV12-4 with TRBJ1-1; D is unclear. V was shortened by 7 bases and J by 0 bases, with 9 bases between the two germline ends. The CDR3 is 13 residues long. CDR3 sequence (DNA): TGTGCCAGCATCGTCCAGTTGAACACTGAAGCTTTCTTT. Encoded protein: CASIVQLNTEAFF.

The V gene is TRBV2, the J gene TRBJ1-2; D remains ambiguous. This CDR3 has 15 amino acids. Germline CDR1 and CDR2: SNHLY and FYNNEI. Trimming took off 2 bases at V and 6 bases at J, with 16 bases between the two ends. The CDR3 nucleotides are TGTGCCAGCAGTGAATGGGTCGGGATGGGGAATGGCTACACCTTC. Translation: CASSEWVGMGNGYTF. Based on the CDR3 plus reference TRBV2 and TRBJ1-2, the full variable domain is EPEVTQTPSHQVTQMGQEVILRCVPISNHLYFYWYRQILGQKVEFLVSFYNNEISEKSEIFDDQFSVERPDGSNFTLKIRSTKLEDSAMYFCASSEWVGMGNGYTFGSGTRLTVV.

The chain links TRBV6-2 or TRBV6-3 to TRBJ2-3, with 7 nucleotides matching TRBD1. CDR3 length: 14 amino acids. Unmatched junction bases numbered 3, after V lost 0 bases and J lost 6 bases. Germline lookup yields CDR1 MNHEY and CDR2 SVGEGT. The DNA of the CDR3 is TGTGCCAGCAGTTACTCCCCGACAGGGGATACGCAGTATTTT. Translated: CASSYSPTGDTQYF.

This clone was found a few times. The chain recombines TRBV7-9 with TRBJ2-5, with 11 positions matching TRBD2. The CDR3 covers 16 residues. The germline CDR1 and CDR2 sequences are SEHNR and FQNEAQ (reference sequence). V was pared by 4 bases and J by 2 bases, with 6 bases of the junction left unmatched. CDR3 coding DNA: TGTGCCAGCAGCTACGGGACTAGCGGTTTTCAAGAGACCCAGTACTTC. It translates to CASSYGTSGFQETQYF.

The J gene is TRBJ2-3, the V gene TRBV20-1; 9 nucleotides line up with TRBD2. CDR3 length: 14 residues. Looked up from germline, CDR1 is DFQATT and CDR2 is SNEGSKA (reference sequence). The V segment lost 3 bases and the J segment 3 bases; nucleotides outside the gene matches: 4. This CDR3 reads CSASSSGRTDTQYF. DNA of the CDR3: TGCAGTGCTAGTAGTAGCGGGAGAACAGATACGCAGTATTTT.

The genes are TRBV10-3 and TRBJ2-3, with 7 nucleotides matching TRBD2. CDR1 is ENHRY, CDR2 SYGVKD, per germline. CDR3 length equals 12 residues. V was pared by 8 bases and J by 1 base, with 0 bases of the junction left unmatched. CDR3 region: CAIGGGTDTQYF. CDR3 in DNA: TGTGCCATCGGGGGGGGCACAGATACGCAGTATTTT.

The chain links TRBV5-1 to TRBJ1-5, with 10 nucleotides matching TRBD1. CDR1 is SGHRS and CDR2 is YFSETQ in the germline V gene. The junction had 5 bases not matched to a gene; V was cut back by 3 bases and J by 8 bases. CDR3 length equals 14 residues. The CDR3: CASSWGTGEEPQHF. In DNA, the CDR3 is TGCGCCAGCAGCTGGGGGACAGGGGAAGAGCCCCAGCATTTT.

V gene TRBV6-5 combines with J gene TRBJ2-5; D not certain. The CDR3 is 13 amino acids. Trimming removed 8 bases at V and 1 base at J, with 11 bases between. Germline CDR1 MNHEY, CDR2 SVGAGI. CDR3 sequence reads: CASSVDIQETQYF. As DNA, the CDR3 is TGTGCCAGCTCAGTTGACATCCAAGAGACCCAGTACTTC.

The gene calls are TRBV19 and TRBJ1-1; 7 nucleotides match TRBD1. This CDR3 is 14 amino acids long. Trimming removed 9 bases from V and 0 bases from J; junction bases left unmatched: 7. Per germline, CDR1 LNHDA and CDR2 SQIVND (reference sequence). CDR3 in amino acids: CASKWDSMNTEAFF. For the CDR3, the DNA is TGTGCCAGCAAGTGGGACAGCATGAACACTGAAGCTTTCTTT.

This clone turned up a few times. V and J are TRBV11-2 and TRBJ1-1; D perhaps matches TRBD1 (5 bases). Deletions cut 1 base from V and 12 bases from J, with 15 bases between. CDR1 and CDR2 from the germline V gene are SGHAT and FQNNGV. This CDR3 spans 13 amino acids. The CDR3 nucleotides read TGTGCCAGCAGCTTAGTTCCAGGCGGGGGGACTTTCTTT. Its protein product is CASSLVPGGGTFF.